This record concerns one TCR beta chain sequence. Per the original methods: By means of reference gene primer amplification, nucleated cell counts were estimated. Repertoires were generated with immunoSEQ multiplex PCR, while TCRdb's copy carries only in-frame clones and drops some. V and J calls and clone size follow that table, whereas D and trimming were derived from the DNA. The sample yields some 200,000 clones, 85% to 90% seen once. The data were obtained in a study of blood T cell repertoires in COVID-19. In the study overall: Specimens from acute and convalescent COVID-19 originated in the United States, Italy and Spain. T cells, B-cell-depleted T cells, or PBMCs provided the cDNA or gDNA that served as material.

The CDR3 runs 14 residues. Trimming pared 0 bases from V and 4 bases from J, leaving 7 bases between. Germline CDR1 and CDR2: SGDLS and YYNGEE. The chain is built from TRBV9 and TRBJ2-2; D possibly corresponds to TRBD2 (5 bases). The clonotype was recovered from a woman aged 60-70 years with acute or convalescent COVID-19. Sequenced sample: peripheral blood. Written as DNA, the CDR3 is TGTGCCAGCAGCGTAGGCGCGGGCACCGGGGAGCTGTTTTTT. Its translation: CASSVGAGTGELFF. Based on the CDR3 plus reference TRBV9 and TRBJ2-2, the full variable domain is DSGVTQTPKHLITATGQRVTLRCSPRSGDLSVYWYQQSLDQGLQFLIQYYNGEERAKGNILERFSAQQFPDLHSELNLSSLELGDSALYFCASSVGAGTGELFFGEGSRLTVL.